Listed below are T cell receptor beta chains from one sample, sequenced in a study of T cells after yellow fever vaccination. TCRdb fed the 5' RACE reads into MiXCR, producing one record per CDR3 protein. The table includes roughly 520,000 distinct CDR3 sequences, around a fifth detected once. The sample in question was PBMCs, obtained approximately 22 days after the first yellow fever vaccination. Source of these receptors: a man aged 18 to 35 who received the YFV17D yellow fever vaccine. Each CDR3 is given with its conserved first and last residue.

CDR3 protein: CASSQVGGFESPLHF
V gene: TRBV7-9
J gene: TRBJ1-6

CDR3 protein: CASSPSLGGGQETQYF
V gene: TRBV4-2
J gene: TRBJ2-5

CDR3 protein: CASSSTGGSRIDNSPLHF
V gene: TRBV6-1
J gene: TRBJ1-6

CDR3 protein: CASSLGWGHSYNEQFF
V gene: TRBV11-2
J gene: TRBJ2-1

CDR3 protein: CASSIPNRDTEAFF
V gene: TRBV19
J gene: TRBJ1-1

CDR3 protein: CASSPTGTITGELFF
V gene: TRBV5-5
J gene: TRBJ2-2

CDR3 protein: CASSVLGSTADGAGELFF
V gene: TRBV2
J gene: TRBJ2-2

CDR3 protein: CASSQATGGYGYTF
V gene: TRBV3-1
J gene: TRBJ1-2

CDR3 protein: CSAVEADQPQHF
V gene: TRBV20-1
J gene: TRBJ1-5

CDR3 protein: CASSYSIRSLTDTQYF
V gene: TRBV6-2/TRBV6-3
J gene: TRBJ2-3

CDR3 protein: CSARVRAGRGNQPQHF
V gene: TRBV20-1
J gene: TRBJ1-5

CDR3 protein: CASGLGQSKNIQYF
V gene: TRBV5-1
J gene: TRBJ2-4

CDR3 protein: CASSLDTTDTQYF
V gene: TRBV5-6
J gene: TRBJ2-3

CDR3 protein: CASSEIYTQYF
V gene: TRBV2
J gene: TRBJ2-3

CDR3 protein: CASSSSRDGGFNQPQHF
V gene: TRBV2
J gene: TRBJ1-5

CDR3 protein: CASSSGQGGVVGF
V gene: TRBV7-3
J gene: TRBJ1-1

CDR3 protein: CSVGTSGGIGETQYF
V gene: TRBV20-1
J gene: TRBJ2-5

CDR3 protein: CATRGEGVTDTQYF
V gene: TRBV4-1
J gene: TRBJ2-3

CDR3 protein: CSASGGGASTDTQYF
V gene: TRBV20-1
J gene: TRBJ2-3

CDR3 protein: CSARGRGGNNEQFF
V gene: TRBV20-1
J gene: TRBJ2-1

CDR3 protein: CASSATGFSPLHF
V gene: TRBV12-3/TRBV12-4
J gene: TRBJ1-6

CDR3 protein: CASSPYPTGNYGYTF
V gene: TRBV12-3/TRBV12-4
J gene: TRBJ1-2

CDR3 protein: CASSRAQYTEAFF
V gene: TRBV11-1
J gene: TRBJ1-1

CDR3 protein: CASSFRVTNTDTQYF
V gene: TRBV27
J gene: TRBJ2-3

CDR3 protein: CASRYRETDTQYF
V gene: TRBV7-6
J gene: TRBJ2-3

CDR3 protein: CASSQDRVGEQYF
V gene: TRBV4-3
J gene: TRBJ2-7

CDR3 protein: CASSLVQGAGQPQHF
V gene: TRBV27
J gene: TRBJ1-5

CDR3 protein: CSASFPPGGYGEQFF
V gene: TRBV20-1
J gene: TRBJ2-1

CDR3 protein: CASSLHGGNTDTQYF
V gene: TRBV7-9
J gene: TRBJ2-3

CDR3 protein: CASSETSGNTIYF
V gene: TRBV5-1
J gene: TRBJ1-3

CDR3 protein: CASSFRTPNVLTF
V gene: TRBV5-5
J gene: TRBJ2-6

CDR3 protein: CASSPGTSASYEQYF
V gene: TRBV18
J gene: TRBJ2-7

CDR3 protein: CASTLGQGGNQPQHF
V gene: TRBV6-2/TRBV6-3
J gene: TRBJ1-5

CDR3 protein: CAISGTLQGLSSGNTIYF
V gene: TRBV10-3
J gene: TRBJ1-3

CDR3 protein: CASSFNNGEAFF
V gene: TRBV7-2
J gene: TRBJ1-1

CDR3 protein: CASSAGTLYEQYF
V gene: TRBV5-1
J gene: TRBJ2-7

CDR3 protein: CAIRGQSNQPQHF
V gene: TRBV10-3
J gene: TRBJ1-5

CDR3 protein: CASAGIVTGELFF
V gene: TRBV6-2/TRBV6-3
J gene: TRBJ2-2

CDR3 protein: CASSYPGDQETQYF
V gene: TRBV6-5
J gene: TRBJ2-5

CDR3 protein: CASSQTGGAGQPQHF
V gene: TRBV12-3/TRBV12-4
J gene: TRBJ1-5

CDR3 protein: CASSNEGQGPLSF
V gene: TRBV5-1
J gene: TRBJ1-2

CDR3 protein: CASSFLGDTQYF
V gene: TRBV12-3/TRBV12-4
J gene: TRBJ2-3

CDR3 protein: CASSKTGGQPQHF
V gene: TRBV4-2
J gene: TRBJ1-5

CDR3 protein: CASSQDTFEQFF
V gene: TRBV4-3
J gene: TRBJ2-1

CDR3 protein: CASGGSSYNEQFF
V gene: TRBV19
J gene: TRBJ2-1

CDR3 protein: CASSSKGGRYEQYF
V gene: TRBV7-8
J gene: TRBJ2-7

CDR3 protein: CSAGQGANTQYF
V gene: TRBV29-1
J gene: TRBJ2-3

CDR3 protein: CASSQDLRKPGAEAFF
V gene: TRBV4-2
J gene: TRBJ1-1

CDR3 protein: CASSRDRGSGIYEQYF
V gene: TRBV4-1
J gene: TRBJ2-7

CDR3 protein: CASKRDSFTEAFF
V gene: TRBV6-2/TRBV6-3
J gene: TRBJ1-1

CDR3 protein: CASSRTSVSDTQYF
V gene: TRBV13
J gene: TRBJ2-3

CDR3 protein: CASSQAGSGHWNEQFF
V gene: TRBV4-3
J gene: TRBJ2-1

CDR3 protein: CSGTGGHEAFF
V gene: TRBV20-1
J gene: TRBJ1-1

CDR3 protein: CASGVAGVYNEQFF
V gene: TRBV4-2
J gene: TRBJ2-1

CDR3 protein: CASTPSSGQAHPPLHF
V gene: TRBV27
J gene: TRBJ1-6